The 16 T cell receptor beta chains given below trace back to one sample, sequenced in a study of blood T cells in healthy people across ages (dated by TCRdb to between 2014 and 2017). The library was prepared using 5' RACE. Instrument used: Illumina HiSeq 2500. A second roughly 7 to 11 cycle PCR used a sample-barcoded 5' primer and a J-beta primer mix. The raw public reads went through TCRdb reprocessing: fastp at Q25, MiXCR clone calling, in-frame beta chains kept. Entries that share a CDR3 protein sequence are merged under the most common genes and DNA. This sample holds 850,000 to 1,000,000 distinct CDR3 sequences; about 48% were observed only once. The ten top clones hold roughly 12% of the sample. Sequencing was performed on blood. All receptors come from a man aged 25 to 45 in good health.

The chain has TRBV5-1 and TRBJ2-1, with 7 bases that match TRBD2. The CDR3 has 16 residues. From germline, CDR1 is SGHRS and CDR2 YFSETQ. V shed 4 bases and J 7 bases; nucleotides not matched to a gene: 14. As DNA, the CDR3 is TGCGCCAGCAGCCCCGACGGGGCGGGGGTATCTAATGAGCAGTTCTTC. Its translation is CASSPDGAGVSNEQFF.

The chain links TRBV7-2 to TRBJ2-7; D not certain. The J call may not be correct, given that the DNA end is closer to TRBJ2-5. Germline lookup yields CDR1 SGHTA and CDR2 FQGNSA. This CDR3 has 16 residues. CDR3 protein: CASSLIPVTSGETQYF. The CDR3 nucleotides read TGTGCCAGCAGCTTAATACCGGTAACCTCCGGAGAGACCCAGTACTTC.

Comment on this clonotype: Mismatch with germline at one junction end may stem from a read error. This sequence joins TRBV3-1 and TRBJ2-1, with 10 positions matching TRBD2. Germline CDR1 and CDR2: LGHDT and YNNKEL (reference sequence). This CDR3 is 16 amino acids long. CDR3 residues: CACSPPSRLAGNEQFF. The CDR3 nucleotides are TGTGCCTGCAGCCCACCCTCGAGACTAGCGGGCAATGAGCAGTTCTTC.

This clonotype was observed a few times. The genes are TRBV7-2 and TRBJ2-3, with D possibly TRBD2 on 5 matching bases. The ends were cut back, 0 bases at V and 1 base at J, with 8 bases in the middle. The CDR3 runs 15 residues. Germline V CDR1 and CDR2: SGHTA, FQGNSA. DNA for the CDR3: TGTGCCAGCAGCTTAGCGGACTTGCGCACAGATACGCAGTATTTT. It encodes CASSLADLRTDTQYF.

V usage is TRBV5-1 and J usage is TRBJ1-4, with 7 positions matching TRBD1. J gave up 4 bases and V 0 bases, and 6 bases lay outside the gene matches. CDR3 length equals 16 residues. Germline CDR1 reads SGHRS; CDR2 reads YFSETQ. DNA for the CDR3: TGCGCCAGCAGCTTGGTCGGGACAGCTGGTAATGAAAAACTGTTTTTT. Protein product: CASSLVGTAGNEKLFF.

The V gene is TRBV5-1, the J gene TRBJ2-2; TRBD2 matches 7 bases. Germline V CDR1 and CDR2: SGHRS, YFSETQ. V shed 2 bases, J shed 2 bases, and the junction held 9 bases outside the gene matches. This CDR3 is built from 17 residues. CDR3 amino acids: CASSFLPLTSNTGELFF. The DNA for the CDR3 is TGCGCCAGCAGCTTTCTTCCCCTGACTAGCAACACCGGGGAGCTGTTTTTT.

The chain couples TRBV20-1 to TRBJ2-4, with 9 nucleotides matching TRBD1. This CDR3 contains 13 residues. Germline V gene lookup returns CDR1 DFQATT and CDR2 SNEGSKA (reference sequence). V trimming: 5 bases; J trimming: 13 bases; junction bases outside the gene matches: 12. The CDR3 bases are TGCAGTGCTGGCGGGGACAGGGCCGGAGAGCAGTACTTC. Translating gives CSAGGDRAGEQYF.

This clonotype was picked up a small number of times. This may stem from a read error, because a much larger clone lies one nucleotide away. This rearrangement joins TRBV20-1 to TRBJ2-7, with 9 positions matching TRBD1. Germline V gene data show CDR1 as DFQATT and CDR2 as SNEGSKA (reference sequence). The ends lost 3 bases at V and 7 bases at J; junction bases unmatched: 16. The CDR3 is 16 residues long. Written as DNA, the CDR3 is TGCAGTGCTAGCCCTGGTGGGACAGGGCCCCACAATGAGCAGTACTTC. Its protein is CSASPGGTGPHNEQYF.

This clonotype was recorded a few times. This chain joins TRBV12-3 or TRBV12-4 and TRBJ1-1; possible D gene TRBD1, 5 bases. V was pared by 2 bases and J by 7 bases, with 11 bases between. The CDR3 consists of 13 residues. In DNA form, the CDR3 reads TGTGCCAGCAGTTTACAAGAGGGACTTGAAGCTTTCTTT. This sequence encodes CASSLQEGLEAFF.

The rearrangement joins TRBV29-1 to TRBJ2-7, with no clear D. This CDR3 has 13 amino acids. V dropped 7 bases and J dropped 2 bases, with 15 bases sitting between them. Germline assignment: CDR1 SQVTM and CDR2 ANQGSEA. DNA for the CDR3: TGCAGCGCAGGACCGGGCACTCCCTACGAGCAGTACTTC. Its translation is CSAGPGTPYEQYF.

The chain carries TRBV7-8 and TRBJ2-2; possible D gene TRBD1, 6 bases. There are 14 residues in the CDR3. Germline CDR1 SGHVS, CDR2 FQNEAQ. V lost 0 bases and J lost 7, with 9 bases in between. The CDR3 DNA follows: TGTGCCAGCAGCTTAGCCAGGGGCGGCGGGGAGCTGTTTTTT. It yields the protein CASSLARGGGELFF.

Note on this clonotype: The germline gene is not matched at one end of the junction; a read error may be the cause. V is TRBV6-2 or TRBV6-3 and J is TRBJ2-1; the D gene is possibly TRBD1 (6 bases). The germline V gene has CDR1 MNHEY and CDR2 SVGEGT. The CDR3 is 11 amino acids. CDR3 bases: TGTACCAGCACTCAGGACAGCAGGAAGTTCTTC. Its protein product is CTSTQDSRKFF.

This clonotype was found once. The chain carries TRBV4-1 and TRBJ1-4; TRBD1 might be the D (5 bases). The V gene lost 0 bases and the J gene lost 8 bases, with 13 bases spanning the gap. The CDR3 has 15 amino acids. Germline CDR1 and CDR2: MGHRA and YSYEKL. The CDR3 loop is CASSQESQGGEKLFF. DNA for the CDR3: TGCGCCAGCAGCCAAGAGTCCCAGGGAGGGGAAAAACTGTTTTTT.

This clonotype was observed many times. The V call is TRBV27, the J call TRBJ1-4; tentatively, D is TRBD1 (5 bases). V lost 6 bases and J lost 3, with 11 bases in between. This CDR3 contains 14 residues. Germline-derived CDR1 and CDR2 are MNHEY and SMNVEV (reference sequence). This chain's CDR3 is CASRRGTPNEKLFF. The CDR3 bases are TGTGCCAGCAGACGGGGCACTCCTAATGAAAAACTGTTTTTT.

This chain links TRBV6-5 with TRBJ1-2; 9 bases match TRBD1. The CDR3 contains 16 residues. The V segment lost 0 bases and the J segment 8 bases; nucleotides outside the gene matches: 10. Germline CDR1 is MNHEY and CDR2 is SVGAGI. The CDR3 DNA follows: TGTGCCAGCAGTTACTCACAGGGGGCGCGATATAGGGGCTACACCTTC. Translation: CASSYSQGARYRGYTF.

The chain is built from TRBV7-2 and TRBJ2-3; either TRBD1 or TRBD2 may fit D (6 bases each). The CDR3 length is 13 residues. The germline CDR1 and CDR2 sequences are SGHTA and FQGNSA. V was cut by 1 base and J by 12 bases, with 14 bases left in between. The CDR3 DNA follows: TGTGCCAGCAGCTTAGACGGACCGGGGGCACAGTATTTT. It encodes CASSLDGPGAQYF.